The source of this T cell receptor beta chain is a study of blood T cell repertoires in COVID-19 (dated by TCRdb to the early 2020s). Regarding the research as a whole: Collaborator samples came from the United States, Italy and Spain and covered acute and convalescent phases of COVID-19. The material from the prospective study consisted of cDNA or gDNA derived from T cells, B-cell-depleted T cells, or PBMCs. Deeply sampled blood TCRbeta repertoires from subjects exposed to, actively infected with, or recovered from COVID-19 were included in the dataset. A freely available public database, intended as a resource for researchers studying the immune response to SARS-CoV-2, is where the repertoires were released. Samples were obtained from the ongoing ImmuneRACE study (first 160 participants) and from approximately 1,200 subjects provided by 6 global collaborators. Sample metadata almost always included a de-identified subject ID, COVID-19 status, age in years and sex. HLA class I and class II types, where available, came from metadata supplied by the sample provider rather than from assay-based typing.

Cut back by 4 bases and 1 base, the V and J ends lie 12 bases apart. Including the terminal cysteine and phenylalanine, the CDR3 comprises 15 residues. Of all the DNA, just the CDR3 is kept, 45 bases in frame from base 1. The germline V gene yields SGHDT for CDR1 and YYEEEE for CDR2. A second Seattle source provided samples from volunteer blood donors who had recovered from COVID-19. Whole blood was collected in K2EDTA tubes by collaborating institutions according to the institutions' own protocols. For TCRbeta analysis, collaborator samples were shipped as frozen whole blood, as isolated PBMCs, or as DNA extracted from either sample type. TCRbeta CDR3 regions were amplified from genomic DNA using the immunoSEQ Assay, a bias-controlled multiplex PCR. Under the source paper's analysis protocol: Within the assay, amplification of reference gene primers was used to estimate how many nucleated cells each sample contained. Sequence reads were collapsed and filtered to measure the absolute abundance of every unique TCRbeta CDR3 rearrangement. Productive Simpson clonality was computed per sample as the square root of Simpson's diversity index over productive rearrangements. In its TCRdb copy, this immuneACCESS table keeps in-frame sequences only and misses some clones. Where compared with another copy, unresolved V genes explain less than half of these, and the others have no known cause. Clone size and the V and J calls come from that table; the DNA yielded D and trimming. The sample table records roughly 250,000 clones; around nine tenths of these occur just once. The ten largest clones add up to 0.99% of the sample.

Broader findings and caveats from the paper: The quantity of clinical and demographic metadata differed by source and by participant and was supplied without curation.

This clone came up once. No cognate antigen has been identified for it. Within one base of it there is no much larger clone, and no base qualities were kept. The sequencing input was peripheral blood. Here the chain combines TRBV5-6 and TRBJ2-1, with TRBD2 as a weak D call on 6 bases. The TCR sequence derives from a woman aged 40 to 50 who had recovered from COVID-19. CDR3 sequence: CASSQAGGSYNEQFF. The nucleotide sequence is given as TGTGCCAGCAGCCAAGCGGGTGGGTCCTACAATGAGCAGTTCTTC.